This T cell receptor beta chain was captured in a study of T cell responses to AZD1222 COVID-19 vaccine. Study outcomes and limitations: The study found vaccine-associated CD4 TCRs spanning spike, dominant at 160-218 and 743-854. Most donors were white British, females outnumbered males, and clonal diversity was possibly underestimated. No day 14 peak samples; only post-peak repertoires were characterized.

TCRdb's table, derived via immunoSEQ multiplex PCR, lists solely in-frame clones and lacks some. The table includes around 200,000 clones, under 95% detected once. Pooled samples include second doses given at about 4 or 12 weeks. The CDR3 covers 13 residues. V was clipped by 10 bases and J by 4 bases, with 16 bases between them. Germline-derived CDR1 and CDR2 are MNHEY and SVGAGI. Points on this clone: Its antigen is not known.

The receptor comes from an adult who received the AZD1222 COVID-19 vaccine. The source was peripheral blood, collected 28 days after the second AZD1222 dose. The rearrangement links TRBV6-5 to TRBJ1-2; D ambiguous. The CDR3 DNA sequence: TGTGCCACAAAGGGAGGGAATAGCTATGGCTACACCTTC. Its protein product is CATKGGNSYGYTF.